This passage covers 23 T cell receptor beta chains from one sample sequenced in a study of T cells after posttransplantation cyclophosphamide. Cyclophosphamide on days +3 and +4 followed busulfan-fludarabine conditioning and a marrow graft. Assay used: immunoSEQ multiplex PCR; TCRdb lists only in-frame clones, some missing. The top ten clones hold about 45% of a sample with roughly 3,800 clones, roughly three quarters of them seen once. Sample: CD8+ T cells sorted from PBMCs, taken 1162 days after allogeneic stem cell transplant with posttransplant cyclophosphamide. The receptor set was obtained from a female patient in her forties or fifties who received an allogeneic stem cell transplant from a related donor, was CMV-positive, and had no GVHD. Some T cells may originate from the graft donor.

This clone was seen more than once but under ten times. Other nucleotide sequences from this sample produce the same CDR3. The chain has TRBV9 and TRBJ2-7; D possibly corresponds to TRBD1 (6 bases). Per the germline V gene, CDR1 is SGDLS and CDR2 is YYNGEE. V was cut by 4 bases and J by 4 bases, with 18 bases left in between. The CDR3 loop spans 15 amino acids. The DNA of the CDR3 is TGTGCCAGCAGCATCGGGCAGGGGACGGCATACGAGCAGTACTTC. As protein: CASSIGQGTAYEQYF.

This chain connects TRBV11-2 to TRBJ2-7, with TRBD2 matching 7 bases. Germline V gives CDR1 SGHAT, CDR2 FQNNGV. The CDR3 extends over 16 amino acids. V lost 0 bases and J lost 3; bases outside the gene matches: 8. CDR3 bases: TGTGCCAGCAGCTTAGAGGCCCCCGGACTAGTCTACGAGCAGTACTTC. Translation: CASSLEAPGLVYEQYF.

V gene TRBV28 combines with J gene TRBJ1-5; 12 nucleotides match TRBD1. Germline V gene data show CDR1 as MDHEN and CDR2 as SYDVKM. CDR3 length: 14 residues. Unmatched junction bases numbered 4, after V lost 4 bases and J lost 9 bases. This chain's CDR3 is CASSSGQGAGPQHF. CDR3 sequence (DNA): TGTGCCAGCAGTTCGGGACAGGGGGCCGGGCCCCAGCATTTT.

Concerning this clone itself: This CDR3 is also generated by other DNA sequences in the sample. The chain joins TRBV9 to TRBJ2-7; D may be TRBD1 (5 bases). The germline gives CDR1 SGDLS, CDR2 YYNGEE. This CDR3 is built from 15 residues. V lost 8 bases, J lost 4 bases, and 22 bases lay in between. The CDR3 DNA reads as TGTGCCAGTAGTTTCAGACAGAGGACGGCATACGAGCAGTACTTC. Protein: CASSFRQRTAYEQYF.

V gene TRBV7-9 combines with J gene TRBJ2-2; perhaps TRBD2 as D (5 bases). Trimming took 1 base from V and 2 from J, leaving 8 bases between them. CDR3 size: 15 residues. CDR1 and CDR2 from the germline V gene are SEHNR and FQNEAQ (reference sequence). The CDR3 DNA follows: TGTGCCAGCAGCTTAGTAGGACTTAACACCGGGGAGCTGTTTTTT. Translation: CASSLVGLNTGELFF.

This clone was seen a handful of times. The chain is built from TRBV9 and TRBJ2-7, with D tentatively TRBD1 (6 bases). Germline CDR1 SGDLS, CDR2 YYNGEE. The V end lost 9 bases, the J end lost 4 bases, and 23 bases lay between the germline ends. The CDR3 runs 15 residues. This CDR3 is CAICFKQGTAYEQYF. For the CDR3, the DNA is TGTGCCATTTGTTTCAAGCAGGGGACGGCATACGAGCAGTACTTC.

A note on this clone: The sample holds other DNA sequences that translate to the same CDR3. V usage is TRBV9 and J usage is TRBJ2-5; 8 positions agree with TRBD1. The J call may be incorrect, as the DNA end agrees better with TRBJ2-7. The CDR3 sequence is 15 residues long. Germline CDR1 and CDR2: SGDLS and YYNGEE. In DNA, the CDR3 is TGTGCCAGCAGCTTCAGACAGGGGACGGCCTACGAGCAGTACTTC. This translates into CASSFRQGTAYEQYF.

The chain links TRBV10-3 to TRBJ1-1; 8 bases agree with TRBD1. The ends lost 5 bases at V and 1 base at J; junction bases unmatched: 6. Germline CDR1 and CDR2: ENHRY and SYGVKD. CDR3 length equals 15 residues. CDR3 DNA sequence: TGTGCCATCAGTCCATCCGGGACAGGGAACACTGAAGCTTTCTTT. It encodes CAISPSGTGNTEAFF.

The J gene is TRBJ2-1, the V gene TRBV5-1, with 8 bases lining up with TRBD2. With 0 bases clipped from V and 10 bases from J, the junction kept 9 bases outside the gene matches. The CDR3 covers 15 residues. Germline assignment: CDR1 SGHRS and CDR2 YFSETQ. The CDR3 loop is CASSLDRGGPWEQFF. The CDR3 DNA follows: TGCGCCAGCAGCTTGGATCGGGGGGGCCCCTGGGAGCAGTTCTTC.

CDR3 bases: TGTGCCAGCAGTTTAATGACAGGGGCCTACGAGCAGTACTTC. It encodes CASSLMTGAYEQYF. This rearrangement joins TRBV27 to TRBJ2-7; 8 bases align to TRBD1. With 2 bases clipped from V and 2 bases from J, the junction kept 2 bases outside the gene matches. The CDR3 is 14 amino acids. CDR1 and CDR2 (germline): MNHEY, SMNVEV (reference sequence).

Written as DNA, the CDR3 is TGTGCCAGCAGCCAGTATCAGGGACTCGGCTACACCTTC. Protein product: CASSQYQGLGYTF. V gene TRBV4-2 combines with J gene TRBJ1-2; D is possibly TRBD1 (5 bases). The CDR3 contains 13 residues. CDR1 and CDR2 from the germline V gene are LGHNA and YNFKEQ. The V end lost 3 bases, the J end lost 8 bases, and 13 bases lay between the germline ends.

This clone was recorded only once. No conserved phenylalanine or tryptophan is present at the end of the CDR3, so a read error is the likely explanation. The DNA is omitted, as the CDR3 cannot be located on it reliably, and the CDR3 follows TCRdb's listing. The V gene is TRBV5-6, the J gene TRBJ1-2; the D call of TRBD1 is as the table states it, not checked on the DNA. The CDR3 is 13 residues long, counting both termini. The germline V gene has CDR1 SGHDT and CDR2 YYEEEE. This CDR3 reads CASSAGQVYGYPL.

The chain links TRBV15 to TRBJ1-2, with D possibly being TRBD1 (5 bases). Trimming pared 1 base from V and 8 bases from J, leaving 11 bases between. CDR3 length equals 13 residues. Per the germline V gene, CDR1 is LNHNV and CDR2 is YYDKDF (reference sequence). The CDR3 coding sequence is TGTGCCACCAGCAGAGCAGGGAAGTGGGGCTACACCTTC. Amino acid sequence: CATSRAGKWGYTF.

The chain employs TRBV9 and TRBJ2-7; TRBD1 matches 9 bases. The germline gives CDR1 SGDLS, CDR2 YYNGEE. The CDR3 consists of 14 residues. V lost 6 bases, J lost 2 bases, and 6 bases stayed unmatched. The CDR3 nucleotides are TGTGCCAGCATCGGACAGGGGACGGCCTACGAGCAGTACTTC. Its protein is CASIGQGTAYEQYF. The whole variable domain, remainder taken from reference TRBV9 and TRBJ2-7, is DSGVTQTPKHLITATGQRVTLRCSPRSGDLSVYWYQQSLDQGLQFLIQYYNGEERAKGNILERFSAQQFPDLHSELNLSSLELGDSALYFCASIGQGTAYEQYFGPGTRLTVT.

The chain's CDR3 is CASSQENYDREKLFF. Here the CDR3 DNA reads TGCGCCAGCAGCCAAGAGAATTATGACAGGGAAAAACTGTTTTTT. The chain is built from TRBV4-1 and TRBJ1-4, with D possibly matching TRBD1 (6 bases). Trimming shortened V by 0 bases and J by 8 bases, and 13 bases separated the two germline ends. CDR1 is MGHRA, CDR2 YSYEKL, per germline. The CDR3 is 15 amino acids.

The rearrangement joins TRBV7-9 to TRBJ2-5; D remains unclear. The length of the CDR3 is 13 residues. Germline loops: CDR1 SEHNR, CDR2 FQNEAQ (reference sequence). V dropped 4 bases and J dropped 2 bases, with 8 bases sitting between them. CDR3: CASSSGSQETQYF. Here the CDR3 DNA reads TGTGCCAGCAGCTCCGGGTCTCAAGAGACCCAGTACTTC.

The J gene is TRBJ1-5, the V gene TRBV28; D is unclear. Germline V gives CDR1 MDHEN, CDR2 SYDVKM. This CDR3 is 14 amino acids long. V lost 1 base and J 6 bases, leaving 10 bases between the germline ends. DNA for the CDR3: TGTGCCAGCAGTTTATTTCCGGGGAGTCAGCCCCAGCATTTT. It translates to CASSLFPGSQPQHF.

To note about this clone: This sample includes further DNA sequences coding for the same CDR3. The genes are TRBV9 and TRBJ2-7; possible D gene TRBD1, 6 bases. This CDR3 region has 15 residues. Trimming left V 8 bases short and J 4 bases short, with 22 bases between. Looked up from germline, CDR1 is SGDLS and CDR2 is YYNGEE. CDR3 residues: CASFIRQGTAYEQYF. The CDR3 bases are TGTGCCAGTTTCATCAGGCAGGGGACGGCATACGAGCAGTACTTC.

The J gene is TRBJ2-5, the V gene TRBV5-1; D might be TRBD1 (6 bases). The J call may be incorrect, as the DNA end agrees better with TRBJ2-7. The CDR3 runs 15 residues. Germline-derived CDR1 and CDR2 are SGHRS and YFSETQ. The CDR3, as DNA: TGCGCCAGCAGCTTGGAGACAGGTTATTCCTACGAGCAGTACTTC. Amino acids: CASSLETGYSYEQYF.

The V and J genes are TRBV6-1 and TRBJ1-1; TRBD1 matches 9 bases. The CDR3 runs to 14 residues. J lost 4 bases, V lost 3 bases, and 3 bases had no gene match. From germline, CDR1 is MNHNS and CDR2 SASEGT. CDR3 DNA sequence: TGTGCCAGCAGTGAGGCACAGGGGGCCACTGAAGCTTTCTTT. Protein product: CASSEAQGATEAFF.

As concerns this clone: The likely explanation is a read error, given a far larger clone one base away. This chain connects TRBV27 to TRBJ2-7; TRBD1 agrees at 8 bases. The DNA end lines up better with TRBJ2-1; the J call may be wrong. Germline V gives CDR1 MNHEY, CDR2 SMNVEV (reference sequence). This CDR3 is built from 17 residues. CDR3 protein: CAGSRTGSALAYNEQFF. As DNA, the CDR3 is TGTGCCGGCAGTCGGACAGGGAGTGCCTTAGCCTACAATGAGCAGTTCTTC.

Notes on this clone: The identical CDR3 is also encoded by other nucleotide sequences in the sample. The chain joins TRBV9 to TRBJ2-7; maybe TRBD1 (6 bases). Per the germline V gene, CDR1 is SGDLS and CDR2 is YYNGEE. With 8 bases removed from V and 4 bases from J, the gap between germline ends came to 22 bases. The CDR3 spans 15 residues. The CDR3 nucleotides read TGTGCCAGTTTCATCGGGCAGGGGACGGCATACGAGCAGTACTTC. Residues: CASFIGQGTAYEQYF.

The chain couples TRBV2 to TRBJ2-7; D remains ambiguous. The CDR3 runs to 12 residues. V shed 2 bases and J shed 4 bases, with 6 bases lying between them. Looked up from germline, CDR1 is SNHLY and CDR2 is FYNNEI. Here the CDR3 reads CASSESIYEQYF. The CDR3 DNA is TGTGCCAGCAGTGAAAGCATTTACGAGCAGTACTTC.